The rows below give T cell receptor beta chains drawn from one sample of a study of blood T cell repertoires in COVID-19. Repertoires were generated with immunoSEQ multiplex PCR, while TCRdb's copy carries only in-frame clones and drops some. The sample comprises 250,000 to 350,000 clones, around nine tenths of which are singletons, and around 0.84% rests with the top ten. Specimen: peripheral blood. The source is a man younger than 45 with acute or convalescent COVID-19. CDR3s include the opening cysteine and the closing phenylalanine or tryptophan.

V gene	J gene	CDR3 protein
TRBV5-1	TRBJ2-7	CASSRDSLYEQYF
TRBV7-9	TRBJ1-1	CASSPRNQIRNTEAFF
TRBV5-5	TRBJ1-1	CASSLVIGLSTEAFF
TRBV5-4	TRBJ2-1	CASSPAERRYNEQFF
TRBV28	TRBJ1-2	CAILKMTGGHYGYTF
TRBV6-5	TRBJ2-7	CASSQTGKIEQYF
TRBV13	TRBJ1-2	CASSLKARASYGYTF
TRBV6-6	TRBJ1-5	CASTSGGQPYQPQHF
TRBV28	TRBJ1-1	CASSSAAGTSKLAFF
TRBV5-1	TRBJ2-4	CASSPFDRGDIQYF
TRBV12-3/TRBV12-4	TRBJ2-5	CASRPGAGETQYF
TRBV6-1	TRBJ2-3	CASSEERLAGGRWDTQYF
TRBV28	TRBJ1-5	CASSLHRDNQPQHF
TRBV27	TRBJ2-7	CASSFLSSYEQYF
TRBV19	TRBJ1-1	CASSGHRREGNTEAFF
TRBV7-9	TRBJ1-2	CASSLGQQGDNYTF
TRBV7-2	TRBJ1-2	CASSLGQGVYGYTF
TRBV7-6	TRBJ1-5	CASSEWTGVNQPQHF
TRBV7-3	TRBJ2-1	CASSSIAGGDNEQFF
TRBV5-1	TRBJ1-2	CASSFANSGGYTF